This T cell receptor beta chain originates from a study of T cell changes during pregnancy in multiple sclerosis. Trimming stripped 1 base from V and 7 bases from J, with 15 bases between. Germline V gives CDR1 SGHDT, CDR2 YYEEEE. The CDR3 totals 14 residues. Method: immunoSEQ multiplex PCR; TCRdb's copy keeps in-frame clones and lacks some. The repertoire holds 70,000 to 100,000 clones, with around 92% as singletons. The source is a female donor with multiple sclerosis, enrolled in a pregnancy study. V gene TRBV5-6 combines with J gene TRBJ2-7; a possible D gene is TRBD1 (6 bases). This specimen consisted of peripheral blood, obtained in the third trimester of pregnancy. CDR3 protein: CASSLTLIGGEQYF. In DNA form, the CDR3 reads TGTGCCAGCAGCTTGACTCTGATAGGGGGAGAGCAGTACTTC.